This TCR beta chain was profiled in a study of shared clonotypes between healthy human individuals. Study results and caveats: Naive CD4 clonotypes overlapped across a handful of donors at approximately 5.5%.

The naive CD8 fraction comprised CD45RO-negative cells positively selected for CCR7 and excluded terminally differentiated effector memory CD45RA+ cells. With 3 bases removed from V and 4 bases from J, the gap between germline ends came to 9 bases. The length of the CDR3 is 14 residues. The germline V gene encodes CDR1 MNHNS and CDR2 SASEGT. Some 30,000 T cell genomes, or approximately 190 ng DNA, went into the sorted-subset replicate PCRs. Assay: immunoSEQ multiplex PCR; the TCRdb copy retains only in-frame clones and omits some. The profile shows around 2.1 million clones, 85% to 95% of them singletons. A note on this clone: Its specificity is unknown.

The sequencing sample was made of naive CD8+ T cells from PBMCs. The chain combines TRBV6-1 with TRBJ2-2; no firm D call. The origin of this receptor is a man aged 18 to 29 in good health. Some clones in this sample may be carry-over from other donors' samples. Here the CDR3 DNA reads TGTGCCAGCAGTGATCTGGCCTTCACCGGGGAGCTGTTTTTT. Translated: CASSDLAFTGELFF.